Listed below are T cell receptor beta chains from one sample, sequenced in a study of CD8 T cells in Susac syndrome. TCRdb used MiXCR to reprocess the immunoSEQ multiplex PCR reads, holding one entry per CDR3 protein. The table records roughly 80,000 distinct CDR3 sequences, 94% of them present only once. The sample was CD8+ T cells from PBMCs. The origin of the receptors is a human donor with Susac syndrome. Both conserved end residues are part of each CDR3. A D gene is named only where the DNA matches it firmly. Not every row has a clone size; where given, it reads once, few, many or a size class.

abundance	d_gene	v_gene	j_gene	CDR3nt	CDR3aa
NA	NA	TRBV6-2/TRBV6-3	TRBJ1-5	TGTGCCAGCAGTTACGGACGTCCCTCAGGGGACCCCCCCGTCAATCAGCCCCAGCATTTT	CASSYGRPSGDPPVNQPQHF
NA	TRBD1	TRBV27	TRBJ2-7	TGTGCCAGCAGTTTCGGGACAGCTTCTTTCTCCTACGAGCAGTACTTC	CASSFGTASFSYEQYF
NA	NA	TRBV20-1	TRBJ2-2	TGCAGTGCTAGAGGGGGGTCGGAAACCGGGGAGCTGTTTTTT	CSARGGSETGELFF
NA	NA	TRBV2	TRBJ1-2	TGTGCAGAGGAGACAACCTCAACTAACTATGGCTACACCTTC	CAEETTSTNYGYTF
NA	NA	TRBV7-9	TRBJ2-3	TGTGCCAGCAGCTTAATGGTCAGCACAGATACGCAGTATTTT	CASSLMVSTDTQYF
NA	NA	TRBV28	TRBJ2-7	TGTGCCAGCAGTTTATCGCCCCTAAGGGAGCAGTACTTC	CASSLSPLREQYF
few	NA	TRBV19	TRBJ2-7	TGTGCCAGTATGGACAGTGCCTACGAGCAGTACTTC	CASMDSAYEQYF
few	NA	TRBV20-1	TRBJ2-7	TGCAGTGCTAGAGATTTCGTGGGGGCCACCTACGAGCAGTACTTC	CSARDFVGATYEQYF
NA	NA	TRBV7-9	TRBJ2-5	TGTGCCACCAAGGGGGAGCCCCAGTACTTC	CATKGEPQYF
once	TRBD2	TRBV7-9	TRBJ2-5	TGTGCCAGCAGCTTAGGGCCCGGGACTAGCATCCAAGAGACCCAGTACTTC	CASSLGPGTSIQETQYF
NA	NA	TRBV14	TRBJ2-7	TGTGCCAGCCGTCCAGCCCAGGACCGCCACTACGAGCAGTACTTC	CASRPAQDRHYEQYF
NA	TRBD2	TRBV20-1	TRBJ2-5	TGCAGTGCTAGAGATATGGGCGGGGGGACCCAAGAGACCCAGTACTTC	CSARDMGGGTQETQYF
NA	NA	TRBV5-4	TRBJ2-1	TGTGCCAGCAGCTTGGACAACTACAATGAGCAGTTCTTC	CASSLDNYNEQFF
NA	NA	TRBV12-3/TRBV12-4	TRBJ2-1	TGTGCCAGCAGTACTTCTTGGGGAGGAGACTCGGTCAATGAGCAGTTCTTC	CASSTSWGGDSVNEQFF
NA	TRBD1	TRBV15	TRBJ2-7	TGTGCCACCAGCGAGCACAGGGGTAGGGACTACGAGCAGTACTTC	CATSEHRGRDYEQYF
NA	NA	TRBV30	TRBJ2-6	TGTGCCTGGAGTGTCGGCTCTGGGGCCAACGTCCTGACTTTC	CAWSVGSGANVLTF
NA	NA	TRBV11-1	TRBJ2-3	TGTGCCAGCAGTCCCGGGACCTCGGGCGCAGATACGCAGTATTTT	CASSPGTSGADTQYF
NA	TRBD2	TRBV9	TRBJ2-6	TGTGCCAGCAGAATAGAAGCGGGGAGCTCTGGGGCCAACGTCCTGACTTTC	CASRIEAGSSGANVLTF
NA	NA	TRBV12-3/TRBV12-4	TRBJ1-6	TGTGCCAGCAGTTTGGTCGGAAATTCACCCCTCCACTTT	CASSLVGNSPLHF
NA	NA	TRBV4-3	TRBJ1-6	TGCGCCAGCAGCCAAGTGACAGGTGGGAATTCACCCCTCCACTTT	CASSQVTGGNSPLHF
NA	NA	TRBV7-9	TRBJ2-7	TGTGCCAGCAGCCCCCCGACCGATTTCTACGAGCAGTACTTC	CASSPPTDFYEQYF
few	NA	TRBV6-1	TRBJ2-7	TGTGCCAGCAGCTGGGACCGGTCACGAAACGAGCAGTACTTC	CASSWDRSRNEQYF
once	NA	TRBV7-9	TRBJ2-1	TGTGCCAGCAGCGGAGACGGAAGGGGGAACAATGAGCAGTTCTTC	CASSGDGRGNNEQFF
once	TRBD2	TRBV10-3	TRBJ2-7	TGTGCCATCAGGCCGGGACTAGCAGGGCAGCAGTACTTC	CAIRPGLAGQQYF
NA	NA	TRBV20-1	TRBJ1-1	TGCAGTGCTAGATTGCTGTCGAACACTGAAGCTTTCTTT	CSARLLSNTEAFF